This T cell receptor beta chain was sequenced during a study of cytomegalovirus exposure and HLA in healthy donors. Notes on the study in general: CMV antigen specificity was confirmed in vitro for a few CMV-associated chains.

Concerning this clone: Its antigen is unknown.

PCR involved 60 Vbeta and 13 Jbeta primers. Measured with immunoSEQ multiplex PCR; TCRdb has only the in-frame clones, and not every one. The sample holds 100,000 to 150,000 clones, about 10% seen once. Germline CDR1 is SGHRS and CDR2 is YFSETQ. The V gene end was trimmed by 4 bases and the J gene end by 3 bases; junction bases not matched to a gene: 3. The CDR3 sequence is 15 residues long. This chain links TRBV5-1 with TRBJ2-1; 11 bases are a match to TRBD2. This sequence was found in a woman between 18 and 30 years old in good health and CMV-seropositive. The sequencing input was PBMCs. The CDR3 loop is CASSPGTSGYNEQFF. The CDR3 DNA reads TGCGCCAGCAGCCCCGGGACTAGCGGCTACAATGAGCAGTTCTTC.